The rows below give T cell receptor beta chains drawn from one sample of a study of preoperative IRX-2 immunotherapy in early breast cancer. Sequencing was performed with immunoSEQ multiplex PCR; in TCRdb, only in-frame clones are kept and a portion is missing. The table has 35,000 to 45,000 clones, about four fifths seen once. The sequences come from lymph node tissue, collected after IRX-2 immunotherapy. Source of these receptors: a human donor with breast cancer. CDR3s include the opening cysteine and the closing phenylalanine or tryptophan. Fields, in order: V gene, D gene, clone size, J gene, CDR3 DNA, CDR3 protein. A D gene is named only where the DNA matches it firmly. Only some rows state a clone size, as once, few, many or a class for expanded clones.

V gene: TRBV7-5
D gene: -
clone size: -
J gene: TRBJ2-2
CDR3 DNA: TGTGCCAGCAGCTATATAGCGGGGGGGTACAGGGGCACCGGGGAGCTGTTTTTT
CDR3 protein: CASSYIAGGYRGTGELFF

V gene: TRBV5-1
D gene: -
clone size: once
J gene: TRBJ1-4
CDR3 DNA: TGCGCCAGCAGTCACGCCGAAAGGACGGATGAAAAACTGTTTTTT
CDR3 protein: CASSHAERTDEKLFF

V gene: TRBV28
D gene: TRBD1
clone size: -
J gene: TRBJ1-1
CDR3 DNA: TGTGCCAGCAGTTTAGGGAATTGGAAGGACAGGGGAGCTGAAGCTTTCTTT
CDR3 protein: CASSLGNWKDRGAEAFF

V gene: TRBV19
D gene: -
clone size: -
J gene: TRBJ1-2
CDR3 DNA: TGTGCCAGTAGTACCCGGGACGGGCGCTTTAACTATGGCTACACCTTC
CDR3 protein: CASSTRDGRFNYGYTF

V gene: TRBV7-7
D gene: TRBD2
clone size: -
J gene: TRBJ2-1
CDR3 DNA: TGTGCCAGCAGCTTCCCCCAGCGGGGGGGGGACAATGAGCAGTTCTTC
CDR3 protein: CASSFPQRGGDNEQFF

V gene: TRBV6-8
D gene: -
clone size: -
J gene: TRBJ1-2
CDR3 DNA: TGTGCCATCAGTGGTTCTGGGGGGGGCTACACCTTC
CDR3 protein: CAISGSGGGYTF

V gene: TRBV6-8
D gene: -
clone size: -
J gene: TRBJ1-2
CDR3 DNA: TGTGCCAGCAGTTACGGGGTGTCCTATGGCTACACCTTC
CDR3 protein: CASSYGVSYGYTF

V gene: TRBV30
D gene: -
clone size: -
J gene: TRBJ1-2
CDR3 DNA: TGTGCCTGGAGTGTAAGGCAGGGCTACTATGGCTACACCTTC
CDR3 protein: CAWSVRQGYYGYTF

V gene: TRBV19
D gene: TRBD1
clone size: once
J gene: TRBJ2-1
CDR3 DNA: TGTGCCAGTAGTATAGTCAGGGGGCCCTACAATGAGCAGTTCTTC
CDR3 protein: CASSIVRGPYNEQFF

V gene: TRBV6-8
D gene: -
clone size: -
J gene: TRBJ1-1
CDR3 DNA: TGTGCCAGCAGTTACTCGGGGGGCGCGGGTTCAACTGAAGCTTTCTTT
CDR3 protein: CASSYSGGAGSTEAFF

V gene: TRBV5-1
D gene: -
clone size: few
J gene: TRBJ2-7
CDR3 DNA: TGCGCCAGCAGCTTTTGGGCAGGGAGCCACGAGCAGTACTTC
CDR3 protein: CASSFWAGSHEQYF

V gene: TRBV27
D gene: -
clone size: -
J gene: TRBJ1-4
CDR3 DNA: TGTGCCAGCAGTTCCCTGGGACTTAATGAAAAACTGTTTTTT
CDR3 protein: CASSSLGLNEKLFF

V gene: TRBV11-3
D gene: TRBD1
clone size: few
J gene: TRBJ2-3
CDR3 DNA: TGTGCCAGCAGCCGCCGGGACAGGGGTACAGATACGCAGTATTTT
CDR3 protein: CASSRRDRGTDTQYF

V gene: TRBV7-4
D gene: -
clone size: -
J gene: TRBJ2-3
CDR3 DNA: TGTGCCAGCAGCTTAGCCCCAACAGATACGCAGTATTTT
CDR3 protein: CASSLAPTDTQYF

V gene: TRBV11-3
D gene: TRBD1
clone size: few
J gene: TRBJ2-6
CDR3 DNA: TGTGCCAGCAGCAGGGACAGCCCTTCTGGGGCCAACGTCCTGACTTTC
CDR3 protein: CASSRDSPSGANVLTF

V gene: TRBV28
D gene: -
clone size: once
J gene: TRBJ1-5
CDR3 DNA: TGTGCCAGCAGTATAGGGAACCAGCCCCAGCATTTT
CDR3 protein: CASSIGNQPQHF

V gene: TRBV5-1
D gene: -
clone size: -
J gene: TRBJ1-2
CDR3 DNA: TGCGCCAGCCGGTCCCCAGGGGCTAACTATGGCTACACCTTC
CDR3 protein: CASRSPGANYGYTF

V gene: TRBV11-3
D gene: -
clone size: -
J gene: TRBJ1-6
CDR3 DNA: TGTGCCAGCAGCCCTGTGCAGGGAAGTAATTCACCCCTCCACTTT
CDR3 protein: CASSPVQGSNSPLHF

V gene: TRBV5-1
D gene: TRBD1
clone size: once
J gene: TRBJ2-2
CDR3 DNA: TGCGCCAGCAGCGCCGGGGACAGCACCGGGGAGCTGTTTTTT
CDR3 protein: CASSAGDSTGELFF

V gene: TRBV6-4
D gene: -
clone size: -
J gene: TRBJ2-7
CDR3 DNA: TGTGCCAGCAGTTACATCTACGAGCAGTACTTC
CDR3 protein: CASSYIYEQYF

V gene: TRBV4-1
D gene: -
clone size: few
J gene: TRBJ1-1
CDR3 DNA: TGCGCCAGCAGCCTAGGGCAGGGCGACACTGAAGCTTTCTTT
CDR3 protein: CASSLGQGDTEAFF

V gene: TRBV6-1
D gene: -
clone size: once
J gene: TRBJ1-2
CDR3 DNA: TGTGCCAGCAGTGAAGTCGTAGCCTCGAACTATGGCTACACCTTC
CDR3 protein: CASSEVVASNYGYTF

V gene: TRBV11-3
D gene: -
clone size: -
J gene: TRBJ2-1
CDR3 DNA: TGTGCCAGCAGCGTATCCGGGACGCATAACAATGAGCAGTTCTTC
CDR3 protein: CASSVSGTHNNEQFF

V gene: TRBV11-3
D gene: -
clone size: -
J gene: TRBJ1-4
CDR3 DNA: TGTGCCAGCAGCTTGCTTGGGGGAGATGAAAAACTGTTTTTT
CDR3 protein: CASSLLGGDEKLFF

V gene: TRBV7-6
D gene: -
clone size: -
J gene: TRBJ1-3
CDR3 DNA: TGTGCCAGCAGCTTAGTCGTCAGGGACGTGGGAAACACCATATATTTT
CDR3 protein: CASSLVVRDVGNTIYF

V gene: TRBV6-8
D gene: -
clone size: -
J gene: TRBJ1-6
CDR3 DNA: TGTGCCAGCAGCCCCCCCCGGGGTGGGGGCGGAAATTCACCCCTCCACTTT
CDR3 protein: CASSPPRGGGGNSPLHF

V gene: TRBV11-3
D gene: -
clone size: -
J gene: TRBJ1-6
CDR3 DNA: TGTGCCAGCAGCTCCCAGCCAGGGAGGTCCTATAATTCACCCCTCCACTTT
CDR3 protein: CASSSQPGRSYNSPLHF